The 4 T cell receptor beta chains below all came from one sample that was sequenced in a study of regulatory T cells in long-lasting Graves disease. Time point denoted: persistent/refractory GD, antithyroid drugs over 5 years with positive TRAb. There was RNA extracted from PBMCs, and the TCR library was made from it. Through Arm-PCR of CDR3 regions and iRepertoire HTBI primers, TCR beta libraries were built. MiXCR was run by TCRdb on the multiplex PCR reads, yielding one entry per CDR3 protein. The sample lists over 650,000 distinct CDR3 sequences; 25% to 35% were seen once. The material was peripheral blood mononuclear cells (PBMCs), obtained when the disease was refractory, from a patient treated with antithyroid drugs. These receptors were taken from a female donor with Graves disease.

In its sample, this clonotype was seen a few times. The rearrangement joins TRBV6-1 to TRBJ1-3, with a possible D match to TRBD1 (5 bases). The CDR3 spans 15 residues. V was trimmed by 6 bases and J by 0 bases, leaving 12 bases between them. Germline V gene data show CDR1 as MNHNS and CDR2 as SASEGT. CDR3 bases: TGTGCCAGCAGCTGGGACGGAGTCTCTGGAAACACCATATATTTT. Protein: CASSWDGVSGNTIYF.

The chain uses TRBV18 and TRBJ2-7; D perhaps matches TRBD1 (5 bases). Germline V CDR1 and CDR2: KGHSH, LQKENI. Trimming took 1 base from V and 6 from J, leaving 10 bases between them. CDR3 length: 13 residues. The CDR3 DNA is TGTGCCAGCTCACCACAGCAGGGTTTCGAGCAGTACTTC. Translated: CASSPQQGFEQYF. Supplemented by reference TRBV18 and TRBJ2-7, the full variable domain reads NAGVMQNPRHLVRRRGQEARLRCSPMKGHSHVYWYRQLPEEGLKFMVYLQKENIIDESGMPKERFSAEFPKEGPSILRIQQVVRGDSAAYFCASSPQQGFEQYFGPGTRLTVT.

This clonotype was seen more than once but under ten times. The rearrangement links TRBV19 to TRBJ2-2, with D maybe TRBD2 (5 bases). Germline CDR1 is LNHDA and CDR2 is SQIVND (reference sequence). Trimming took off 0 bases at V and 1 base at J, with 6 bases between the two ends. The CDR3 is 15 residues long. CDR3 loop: CASSIEGENTGELFF. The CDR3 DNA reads TGTGCCAGTAGTATAGAGGGAGAGAACACCGGGGAGCTGTTTTTT.

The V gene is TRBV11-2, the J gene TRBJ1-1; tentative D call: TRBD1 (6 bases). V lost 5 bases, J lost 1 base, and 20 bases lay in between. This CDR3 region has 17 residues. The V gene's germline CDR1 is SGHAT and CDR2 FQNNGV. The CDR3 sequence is CASSPGEGVMGNTEAFF. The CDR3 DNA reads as TGTGCCAGCAGCCCAGGGGAGGGGGTGATGGGGAACACTGAAGCTTTCTTT.